This T cell receptor beta chain was obtained from a study of blood T cell repertoires in COVID-19. Study at large: The United States, Italy and Spain were the sources of the acute and convalescent COVID-19 samples.

What the recovered Cohort 3 donors had was two negative PCRs, clearance, or symptom resolution. In the authors' workflow: Cell counts per sample came from amplifying reference gene primers. Method: immunoSEQ multiplex PCR; TCRdb's copy keeps in-frame clones and lacks some. V, J and clone size were drawn from that table, and D and trimming were deduced from the DNA. Among some 500,000 clones listed, approximately 88% were seen once. CDR1 is SGHVS, CDR2 FNYEAQ, per germline. This CDR3 region has 16 residues. V was pared by 0 bases and J by 0 bases, with 4 bases of the junction left unmatched. This rearrangement joins TRBV7-6 to TRBJ1-1; 7 bases match TRBD1. The source is a middle-aged woman who had recovered from COVID-19. The sample was PBMCs or T cells enriched from blood (not recorded which). The CDR3 nucleotides read TGTGCCAGCAGCTTAGCGGCAGGGGGATTGAACACTGAAGCTTTCTTT. This codes for CASSLAAGGLNTEAFF.